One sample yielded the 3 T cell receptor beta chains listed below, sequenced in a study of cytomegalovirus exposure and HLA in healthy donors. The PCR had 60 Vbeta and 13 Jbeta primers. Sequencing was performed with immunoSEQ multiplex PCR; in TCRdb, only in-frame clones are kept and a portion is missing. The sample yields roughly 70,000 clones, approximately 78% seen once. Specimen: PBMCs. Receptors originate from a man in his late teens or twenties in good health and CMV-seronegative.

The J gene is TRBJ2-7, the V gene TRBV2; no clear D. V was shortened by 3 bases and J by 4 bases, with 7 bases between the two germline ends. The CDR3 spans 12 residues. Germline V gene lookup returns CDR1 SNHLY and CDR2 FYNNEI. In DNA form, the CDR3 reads TGTGCCAGCAGTGATAGTCGATACGAGCAGTACTTC. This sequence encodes CASSDSRYEQYF.

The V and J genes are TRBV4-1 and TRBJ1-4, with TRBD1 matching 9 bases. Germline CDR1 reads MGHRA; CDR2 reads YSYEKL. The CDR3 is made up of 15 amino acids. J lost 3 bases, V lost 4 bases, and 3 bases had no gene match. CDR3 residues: CASSPGTGPNEKLFF. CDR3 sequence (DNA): TGCGCCAGCAGCCCGGGGACAGGGCCTAATGAAAAACTGTTTTTT.

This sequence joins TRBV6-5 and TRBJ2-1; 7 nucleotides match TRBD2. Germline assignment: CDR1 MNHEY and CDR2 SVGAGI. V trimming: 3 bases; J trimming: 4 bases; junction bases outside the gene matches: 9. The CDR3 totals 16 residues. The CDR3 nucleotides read TGTGCCAGCAGTTATAACCAGGGTAGCGGGTACAATGAGCAGTTCTTC. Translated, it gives CASSYNQGSGYNEQFF.